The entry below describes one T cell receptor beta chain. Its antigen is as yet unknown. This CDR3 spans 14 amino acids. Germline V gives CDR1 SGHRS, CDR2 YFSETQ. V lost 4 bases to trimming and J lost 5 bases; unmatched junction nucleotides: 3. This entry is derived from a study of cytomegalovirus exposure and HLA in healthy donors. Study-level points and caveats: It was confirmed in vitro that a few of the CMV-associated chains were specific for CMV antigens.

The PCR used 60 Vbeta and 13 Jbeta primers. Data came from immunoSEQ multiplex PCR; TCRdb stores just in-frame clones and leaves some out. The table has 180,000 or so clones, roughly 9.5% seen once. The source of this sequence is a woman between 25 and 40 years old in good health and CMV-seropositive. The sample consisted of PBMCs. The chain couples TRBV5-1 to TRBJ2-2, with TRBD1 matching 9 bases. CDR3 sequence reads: CASSPTGGTGELFF. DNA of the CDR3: TGCGCCAGCAGCCCGACAGGGGGAACCGGGGAGCTGTTTTTT.